A single sample is the source of the 2 T cell receptor beta chains below, sequenced in a study of PD-L1 blockade in urothelial cancer. The repertoire was sequenced with immunoSEQ multiplex PCR; TCRdb's copy has only in-frame clones and lacks some. The sample includes 30,000 to 40,000 clones, about 80% seen only once; the top ten take 3.5%. Sequencing used PBMCs, obtained around atezolizumab (anti-PD-L1) treatment. The receptors shown here come from a man aged 70-80 years with urothelial cancer.

The chain couples TRBV5-1 to TRBJ2-2; TRBD1 agrees at 10 bases. Germline V gene sequence: CDR1 SGHRS, CDR2 YFSETQ. The CDR3 is 15 amino acids. Unmatched junction bases numbered 6, after V lost 3 bases and J lost 7 bases. The CDR3 reads CASSSGTGANGELFF. The DNA of the CDR3 is TGCGCCAGCAGCTCCGGGACAGGGGCGAACGGGGAGCTGTTTTTT.

This clone was detected once. CDR3 in amino acids: CASSLAGAGQPQHF. The CDR3 region has the DNA TGTGCCAGCAGCTTGGCGGGCGCGGGGCAGCCCCAGCATTTT. This rearrangement joins TRBV5-5 to TRBJ1-5, with D uncertain. The CDR3 totals 14 residues. Trimming stripped 0 bases from V and 7 bases from J, with 11 bases between. CDR1 and CDR2 from the germline V gene are SGHKS and YYEKEE (reference sequence).